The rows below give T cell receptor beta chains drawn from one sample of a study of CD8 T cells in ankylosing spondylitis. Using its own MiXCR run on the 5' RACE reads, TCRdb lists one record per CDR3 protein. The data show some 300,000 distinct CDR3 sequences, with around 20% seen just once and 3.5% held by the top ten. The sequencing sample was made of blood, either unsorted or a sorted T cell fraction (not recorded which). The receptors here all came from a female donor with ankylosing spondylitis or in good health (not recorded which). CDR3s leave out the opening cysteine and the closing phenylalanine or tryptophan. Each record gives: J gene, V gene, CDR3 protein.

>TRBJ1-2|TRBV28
ASRAIMGGLSALYGYT
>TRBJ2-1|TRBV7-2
ASSPSRGRF
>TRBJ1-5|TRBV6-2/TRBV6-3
ASTRGTGVPSNQPQH
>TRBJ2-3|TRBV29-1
SVTEVGGGTDTQY
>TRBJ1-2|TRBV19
ASTEGDSYGYT
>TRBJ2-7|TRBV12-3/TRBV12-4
ASRRLRPAYYEQY
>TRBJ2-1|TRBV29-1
SVGSGTSSF
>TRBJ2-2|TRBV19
ASSIDLASGILLLDTGELF
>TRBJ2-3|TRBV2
ASSLQGQEDTQY
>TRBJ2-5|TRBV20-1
SAGSGAGEETQY
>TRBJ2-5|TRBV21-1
ASSRASGGTQY
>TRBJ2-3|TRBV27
ASSPRQVVTDTQY
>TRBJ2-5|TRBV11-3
ASSLGEGLAVQETQY
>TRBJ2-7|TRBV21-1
ASSTSSDYEQY
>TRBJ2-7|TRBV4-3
ASSQDLAGGPLPYEQY
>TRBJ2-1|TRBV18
ASSELLAGGLYNEQF
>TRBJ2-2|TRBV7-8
ASSRSEQFNTGELF
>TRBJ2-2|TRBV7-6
ASSFRDSANTGELF
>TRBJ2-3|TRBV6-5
ASSYSSSTDTQY
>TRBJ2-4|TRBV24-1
ATSDPGLGIQY
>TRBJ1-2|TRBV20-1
SAREDRGSYGYT
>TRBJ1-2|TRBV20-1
SAERGSYGYT
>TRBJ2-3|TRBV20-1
SVRTSGSQY